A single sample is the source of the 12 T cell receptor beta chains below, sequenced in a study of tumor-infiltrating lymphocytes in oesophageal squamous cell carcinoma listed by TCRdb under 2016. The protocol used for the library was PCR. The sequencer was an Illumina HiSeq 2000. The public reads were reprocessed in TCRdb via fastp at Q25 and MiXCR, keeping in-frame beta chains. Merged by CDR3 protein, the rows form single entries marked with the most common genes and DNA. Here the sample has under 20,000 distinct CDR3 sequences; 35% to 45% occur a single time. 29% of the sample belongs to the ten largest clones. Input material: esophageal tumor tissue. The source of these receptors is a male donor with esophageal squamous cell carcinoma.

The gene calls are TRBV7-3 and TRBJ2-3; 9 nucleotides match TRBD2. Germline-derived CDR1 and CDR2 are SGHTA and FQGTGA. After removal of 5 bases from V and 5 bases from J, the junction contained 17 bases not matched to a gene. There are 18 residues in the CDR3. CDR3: CASSPRARGGSVGDTQYF. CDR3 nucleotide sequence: TGTGCCAGCAGCCCCAGGGCGCGGGGGGGGTCAGTGGGAGATACGCAGTATTTT.

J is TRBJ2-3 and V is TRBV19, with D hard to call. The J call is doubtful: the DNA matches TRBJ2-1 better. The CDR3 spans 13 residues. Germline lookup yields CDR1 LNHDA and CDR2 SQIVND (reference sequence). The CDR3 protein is CASSINRANEQFF. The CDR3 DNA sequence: TGTGCCAGTAGTATAAATCGGGCCAATGAGCAGTTCTTC.

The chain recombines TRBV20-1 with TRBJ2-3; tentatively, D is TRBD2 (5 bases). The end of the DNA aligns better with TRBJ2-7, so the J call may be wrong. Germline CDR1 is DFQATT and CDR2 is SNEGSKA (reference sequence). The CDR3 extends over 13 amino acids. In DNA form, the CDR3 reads TGCAGTGCTTCCCTTCCGGGAAGGTTCGAGCAGTACTTC. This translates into CSASLPGRFEQYF.

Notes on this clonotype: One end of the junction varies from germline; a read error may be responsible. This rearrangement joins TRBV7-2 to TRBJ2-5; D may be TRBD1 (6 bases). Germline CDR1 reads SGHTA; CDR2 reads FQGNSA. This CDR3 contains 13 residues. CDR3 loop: CASSTSGATEAFF. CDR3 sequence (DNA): TGTGCCAGCAGTACTTCAGGGGCCACTGAAGCTTTCTTC.

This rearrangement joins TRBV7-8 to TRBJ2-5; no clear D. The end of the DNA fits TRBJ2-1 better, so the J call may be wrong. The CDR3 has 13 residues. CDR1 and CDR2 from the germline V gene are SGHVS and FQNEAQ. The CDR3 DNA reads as TGTGCCAGCAGCCCAGGTGGGCCTAATGAGCAGTTCTTC. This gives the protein CASSPGGPNEQFF.

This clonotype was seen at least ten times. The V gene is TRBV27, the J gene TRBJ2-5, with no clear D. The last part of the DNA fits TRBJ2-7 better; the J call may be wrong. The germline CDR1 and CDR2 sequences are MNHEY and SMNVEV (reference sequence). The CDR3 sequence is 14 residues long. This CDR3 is CASSPTSPLFEQYF. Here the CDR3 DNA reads TGTGCCAGCAGTCCCACATCCCCCCTGTTCGAGCAGTACTTC.

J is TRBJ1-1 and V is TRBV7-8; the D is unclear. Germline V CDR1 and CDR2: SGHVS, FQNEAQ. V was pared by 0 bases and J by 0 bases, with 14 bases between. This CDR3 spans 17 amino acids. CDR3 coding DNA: TGTGCCAGCAGCTTAGCGCGAAGGGAAACAGTGAACACTGAAGCTTTCTTT. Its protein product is CASSLARRETVNTEAFF.

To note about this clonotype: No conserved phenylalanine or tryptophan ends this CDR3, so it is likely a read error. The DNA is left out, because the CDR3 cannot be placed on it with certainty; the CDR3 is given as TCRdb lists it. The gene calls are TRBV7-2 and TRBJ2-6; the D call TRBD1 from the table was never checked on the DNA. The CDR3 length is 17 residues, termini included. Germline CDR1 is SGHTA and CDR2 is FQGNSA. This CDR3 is CASSLAGTGGDIQYFGA.

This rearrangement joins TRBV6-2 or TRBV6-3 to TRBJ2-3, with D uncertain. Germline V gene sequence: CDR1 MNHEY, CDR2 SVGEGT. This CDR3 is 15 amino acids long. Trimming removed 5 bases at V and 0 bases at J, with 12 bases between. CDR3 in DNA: TGTGCCAGCAGTGAATTCCTCTCTAGCACAGATACGCAGTATTTT. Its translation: CASSEFLSSTDTQYF.

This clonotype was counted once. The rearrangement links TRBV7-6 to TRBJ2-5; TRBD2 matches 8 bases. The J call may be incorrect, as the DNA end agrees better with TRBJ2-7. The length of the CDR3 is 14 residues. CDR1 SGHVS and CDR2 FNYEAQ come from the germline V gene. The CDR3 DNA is TGTGCCAGCAGCACGGGGGGGGGACCCTACGAGCAGTACTTC. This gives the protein CASSTGGGPYEQYF.

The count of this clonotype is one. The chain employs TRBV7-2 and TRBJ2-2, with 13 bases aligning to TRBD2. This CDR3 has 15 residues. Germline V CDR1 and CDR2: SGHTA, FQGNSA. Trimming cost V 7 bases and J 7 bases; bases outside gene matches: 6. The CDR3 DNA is TGTGCCAGCATTATGGGGACTAGCGGGGTCGGGGAGCTGTTTTTT. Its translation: CASIMGTSGVGELFF.

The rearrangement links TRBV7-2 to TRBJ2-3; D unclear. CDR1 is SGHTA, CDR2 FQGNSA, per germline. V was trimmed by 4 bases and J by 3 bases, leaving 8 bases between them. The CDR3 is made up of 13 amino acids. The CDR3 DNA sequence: TGTGCCAGCAGCTGGGATGTGACAGATACGCAGTATTTT. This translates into CASSWDVTDTQYF.